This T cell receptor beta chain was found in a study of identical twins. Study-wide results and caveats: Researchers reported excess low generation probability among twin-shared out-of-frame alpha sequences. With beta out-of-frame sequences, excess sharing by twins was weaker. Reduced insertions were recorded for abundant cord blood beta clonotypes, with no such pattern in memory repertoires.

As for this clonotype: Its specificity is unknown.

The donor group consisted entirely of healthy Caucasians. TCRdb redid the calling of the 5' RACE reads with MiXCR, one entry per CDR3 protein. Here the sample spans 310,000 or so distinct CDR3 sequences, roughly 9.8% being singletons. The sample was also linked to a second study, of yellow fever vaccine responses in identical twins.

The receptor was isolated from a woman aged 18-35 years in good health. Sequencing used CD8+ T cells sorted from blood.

In nucleotides, the CDR3 is TGTGCCAGCAGCTTATCGTCAGGGGCTTTGTCTGGGGCCAACGTCCTGACTTTC. As protein: CASSLSSGALSGANVLTF. The chain joins TRBV11-1 to TRBJ2-6; possibly TRBD1 for D (6 bases). The length of the CDR3 is 18 residues. The germline V gene has CDR1 SGHAT and CDR2 FQDESV (reference sequence). The V end lost 2 bases, the J end lost 1 base, and 15 bases lay between the germline ends.